Listed below are T cell receptor beta chains from one sample, sequenced in a study of shared clonotypes between healthy human individuals. Generated by immunoSEQ multiplex PCR, the TCRdb table keeps only in-frame clones and is missing some. The sample has around 1,900,000 clones; roughly 93% are singletons. What was sequenced was naive CD8+ T cells from PBMCs. The receptors originated from a young man in good health. Some clones in this sample may be carry-over from other donors' samples. CDR3s include the opening cysteine and the closing phenylalanine or tryptophan. D genes are given only for firm matches. The listing skips clone size in some rows; elsewhere it reads once, few, many or a size class.

J gene: TRBJ2-7
clone size: .
CDR3 length: 15
D gene: .
V gene: TRBV5-1
CDR3 DNA: TGCGCCAGCAGCTCTACAGGGCTGAGCTCCTACGAGCAGTACTTC
CDR3 protein: CASSSTGLSSYEQYF

J gene: TRBJ2-6
clone size: .
CDR3 length: 14
D gene: .
V gene: TRBV5-1
CDR3 DNA: TGCGCCAGCAATATGCTCTCTGGGGCCAACGTCCTGACTTTC
CDR3 protein: CASNMLSGANVLTF

J gene: TRBJ2-1
clone size: .
CDR3 length: 15
D gene: TRBD2
V gene: TRBV30
CDR3 DNA: TGTGCCTGGAGTCCCCGGACTAGGAGGTTAAATGAGCAGTTCTTC
CDR3 protein: CAWSPRTRRLNEQFF

J gene: TRBJ2-4
clone size: .
CDR3 length: 19
D gene: .
V gene: TRBV1
CDR3 DNA: TGCACCAGCAGCCAAGAATTGAGGGACAGGGTTTTTCTGTCGGACATTCAGTACTTC
CDR3 protein: CTSSQELRDRVFLSDIQYF

J gene: TRBJ1-1
clone size: few
CDR3 length: 15
D gene: .
V gene: TRBV7-3
CDR3 DNA: TGTGCCAGCAGCCCGGGACCTACACGAGATACTGAAGCTTTCTTT
CDR3 protein: CASSPGPTRDTEAFF

J gene: TRBJ2-3
clone size: .
CDR3 length: 17
D gene: .
V gene: TRBV9
CDR3 DNA: TGTGCCAGCAGCGTAGATGGGGGGAGCCATGAGTCAGATACGCAGTATTTT
CDR3 protein: CASSVDGGSHESDTQYF

J gene: TRBJ2-7
clone size: .
CDR3 length: 14
D gene: TRBD2
V gene: TRBV28
CDR3 DNA: TGTGCCAGCACCGGAAGACTAGCCCCTTACGAGCAGTACTTC
CDR3 protein: CASTGRLAPYEQYF

J gene: TRBJ2-3
clone size: .
CDR3 length: 16
D gene: .
V gene: TRBV4-3
CDR3 DNA: TGCGCCAGCAGCCAAGATTGGCAGGGTGTATTAGATACGCGGTATTTT
CDR3 protein: CASSQDWQGVLDTRYF

J gene: TRBJ2-7
clone size: once
CDR3 length: 14
D gene: .
V gene: TRBV7-8
CDR3 DNA: TGTGCCAGCAGCCCCGGGCCCTTACTCGGCGAGCAGTACTTC
CDR3 protein: CASSPGPLLGEQYF

J gene: TRBJ2-7
clone size: .
CDR3 length: 14
D gene: .
V gene: TRBV7-9
CDR3 DNA: TGTGCCAGCAGCCCCTGGGACAAGTCCTACGAGCAGTACTTC
CDR3 protein: CASSPWDKSYEQYF

J gene: TRBJ2-1
clone size: .
CDR3 length: 13
D gene: .
V gene: TRBV10-3
CDR3 DNA: TGTGCCATTGCCAGGGGAACGGGCAATGAGCAGTTCTTC
CDR3 protein: CAIARGTGNEQFF

J gene: TRBJ1-1
clone size: .
CDR3 length: 14
D gene: .
V gene: TRBV13
CDR3 DNA: TGTGCCAGCAGGGCCTTTGGGCAGGGTCGGACCGCTTTCTTT
CDR3 protein: CASRAFGQGRTAFF

J gene: TRBJ1-1
clone size: .
CDR3 length: 12
D gene: .
V gene: TRBV19
CDR3 DNA: TGTGCCACCAGACACGAGAACACTGAAGCTTTCTTT
CDR3 protein: CATRHENTEAFF

J gene: TRBJ1-4
clone size: .
CDR3 length: 16
D gene: .
V gene: TRBV6-6
CDR3 DNA: TGTGCCAGCAGTTACTTACACCGGGGGACTAATGAAAAACTGTTTTTT
CDR3 protein: CASSYLHRGTNEKLFF

J gene: TRBJ2-3
clone size: .
CDR3 length: 16
D gene: .
V gene: TRBV27
CDR3 DNA: TGTGCCAGCAGTTTACGTCTGCCAAACCCCACAGATACGCAGTATTTT
CDR3 protein: CASSLRLPNPTDTQYF

J gene: TRBJ2-7
clone size: .
CDR3 length: 15
D gene: TRBD1
V gene: TRBV6-5
CDR3 DNA: TGTGCCAGCAGTTACGTCGGGACAGGCTCCTACGAGCAGTACTTC
CDR3 protein: CASSYVGTGSYEQYF

J gene: TRBJ2-2
clone size: .
CDR3 length: 15
D gene: TRBD1
V gene: TRBV11-2
CDR3 DNA: TGTGCCAGCATACAATCCGGGACAGGGGCCGGGGAGCTGTTTTTT
CDR3 protein: CASIQSGTGAGELFF

J gene: TRBJ2-3
clone size: .
CDR3 length: 17
D gene: .
V gene: TRBV5-4
CDR3 DNA: TGTGCCAGCAGCTTGGGCCCCTCTGGGGGAAGCACAGATACGCAGTATTTT
CDR3 protein: CASSLGPSGGSTDTQYF

J gene: TRBJ1-3
clone size: .
CDR3 length: 15
D gene: .
V gene: TRBV28
CDR3 DNA: TGTGCCAGCAATCGACCAACGTCGCTGAGGAACACCATATATTTT
CDR3 protein: CASNRPTSLRNTIYF

J gene: TRBJ2-7
clone size: .
CDR3 length: 14
D gene: TRBD1
V gene: TRBV18
CDR3 DNA: TGTGCCAGCTCACACCGGGACAGGCCTTACGAGCAGTACTTC
CDR3 protein: CASSHRDRPYEQYF

J gene: TRBJ2-7
clone size: .
CDR3 length: 15
D gene: .
V gene: TRBV19
CDR3 DNA: TGTGCCAGTAGTATAGGGCCAGGGGCGAACTACGAGCAGTACTTC
CDR3 protein: CASSIGPGANYEQYF

J gene: TRBJ2-1
clone size: .
CDR3 length: 13
D gene: .
V gene: TRBV9
CDR3 DNA: TGTGCCAGCAGCGTAGGGTCAGGGCCAAAAGAGTTCTTC
CDR3 protein: CASSVGSGPKEFF

J gene: TRBJ2-7
clone size: .
CDR3 length: 13
D gene: TRBD1
V gene: TRBV27
CDR3 DNA: TGTGCCAGCAGTTTCGACAGGGACTACGAGCAGTACTTC
CDR3 protein: CASSFDRDYEQYF

J gene: TRBJ1-4
clone size: .
CDR3 length: 15
D gene: .
V gene: TRBV5-5
CDR3 DNA: TGTGCCAGCAGCACGGGCCTTGCAACTAATGAAAAACTGTTTTTT
CDR3 protein: CASSTGLATNEKLFF

J gene: TRBJ2-7
clone size: .
CDR3 length: 14
D gene: TRBD1
V gene: TRBV28
CDR3 DNA: TGTGCCAGCATTACCGACAGGGGAGCTGCCGAGCAGTACTTC
CDR3 protein: CASITDRGAAEQYF

J gene: TRBJ2-5
clone size: once
CDR3 length: 13
D gene: TRBD1
V gene: TRBV28
CDR3 DNA: TGTGCCAGCAGTTCCGGGACAGATAGGACCCAGTACTTC
CDR3 protein: CASSSGTDRTQYF

J gene: TRBJ1-2
clone size: once
CDR3 length: 15
D gene: TRBD1
V gene: TRBV30
CDR3 DNA: TGTGCCTGGGGTGACCGGGACAGTCTTTTTTATGGCTACACCTTC
CDR3 protein: CAWGDRDSLFYGYTF

J gene: TRBJ2-5
clone size: .
CDR3 length: 14
D gene: .
V gene: TRBV7-6
CDR3 DNA: TGTGCCAGCAGCTTAGCGACGCGGCGAGAGACCCAGTACTTC
CDR3 protein: CASSLATRRETQYF

J gene: TRBJ2-7
clone size: .
CDR3 length: 13
D gene: .
V gene: TRBV29-1
CDR3 DNA: TGCAGCGTTGCGTGGGGCCGCTCCTACGAGCAGTACTTC
CDR3 protein: CSVAWGRSYEQYF

J gene: TRBJ1-4
clone size: .
CDR3 length: 12
D gene: .
V gene: TRBV7-6
CDR3 DNA: TGTGCCAGCAGCTCAGGGGACGAAAAACTGTTTTTT
CDR3 protein: CASSSGDEKLFF

J gene: TRBJ2-7
clone size: .
CDR3 length: 15
D gene: .
V gene: TRBV7-6
CDR3 DNA: TGTGCCAGCAGCCCCTCCATTCCGAGCTCCTACGAGCAGTACTTC
CDR3 protein: CASSPSIPSSYEQYF

J gene: TRBJ2-3
clone size: .
CDR3 length: 16
D gene: TRBD2
V gene: TRBV7-9
CDR3 DNA: TGTGCCAGCAGCCCCGGGACTAGCGGGAAGGCAGATACGCAGTATTTT
CDR3 protein: CASSPGTSGKADTQYF

J gene: TRBJ2-7
clone size: .
CDR3 length: 16
D gene: TRBD2
V gene: TRBV27
CDR3 DNA: TGTGCCAGCAGTTTCTCACTAGCGGAGACTACCTACGAGCAGTACTTC
CDR3 protein: CASSFSLAETTYEQYF

J gene: TRBJ1-1
clone size: .
CDR3 length: 16
D gene: .
V gene: TRBV28
CDR3 DNA: TGTGCCAGCAGTCCTTCCGCGGGCGAGGGCTACACTGAAGCTTTCTTT
CDR3 protein: CASSPSAGEGYTEAFF

J gene: TRBJ1-2
clone size: .
CDR3 length: 14
D gene: .
V gene: TRBV5-1
CDR3 DNA: TGCGCCAGCAGCTTGGAGGCAGGGACATCCGGCTACACCTTC
CDR3 protein: CASSLEAGTSGYTF

J gene: TRBJ1-2
clone size: once
CDR3 length: 14
D gene: TRBD1
V gene: TRBV15
CDR3 DNA: TGTGCCACCAGCACCCGACAGGGCCGCTATGGCTACACCTTC
CDR3 protein: CATSTRQGRYGYTF

J gene: TRBJ2-1
clone size: .
CDR3 length: 11
D gene: .
V gene: TRBV6-1
CDR3 DNA: TGTGCCAGCAGTTACATGGCTGAGCAGTTCTTC
CDR3 protein: CASSYMAEQFF

J gene: TRBJ2-2
clone size: .
CDR3 length: 13
D gene: .
V gene: TRBV9
CDR3 DNA: TGTGCCAGGGGACTCTGGGACACCGGGGAGCTGTTTTTT
CDR3 protein: CARGLWDTGELFF

J gene: TRBJ2-7
clone size: .
CDR3 length: 16
D gene: TRBD2
V gene: TRBV28
CDR3 DNA: TGTGCCAGCAGCCTTGGCCCTAGCGGGAGGCCCTACGAGCAGTACTTC
CDR3 protein: CASSLGPSGRPYEQYF

J gene: TRBJ2-3
clone size: .
CDR3 length: 17
D gene: .
V gene: TRBV9
CDR3 DNA: TGTGCCAGCAGCGTAGGACTTTACCAGAGCAACACAGATACGCAGTATTTT
CDR3 protein: CASSVGLYQSNTDTQYF

J gene: TRBJ1-1
clone size: .
CDR3 length: 12
D gene: .
V gene: TRBV5-1
CDR3 DNA: TGCGCCAGCAGCCCATCTAGGGGTGAAGCTTTCTTT
CDR3 protein: CASSPSRGEAFF

J gene: TRBJ2-2
clone size: .
CDR3 length: 17
D gene: TRBD2
V gene: TRBV10-3
CDR3 DNA: TGTGCCATCAGTGACGGGGGGGACCAGATTAATCCCGGGGAGCTGTTTTTT
CDR3 protein: CAISDGGDQINPGELFF

J gene: TRBJ2-7
clone size: .
CDR3 length: 14
D gene: .
V gene: TRBV9
CDR3 DNA: TGTGCCAGCAGCGATGGGGGGAGCTCCTACGAGCAGTACTTC
CDR3 protein: CASSDGGSSYEQYF

J gene: TRBJ1-1
clone size: .
CDR3 length: 16
D gene: .
V gene: TRBV27
CDR3 DNA: TGTGCCAGCAGTTTATTGGGGGGCCGAGCTTACACTGAAGCTTTCTTT
CDR3 protein: CASSLLGGRAYTEAFF

J gene: TRBJ2-7
clone size: .
CDR3 length: 16
D gene: TRBD1
V gene: TRBV27
CDR3 DNA: TGTGCCAGCAGTCCTGGGCCGGGACAGGGCGCCTACGAGCAGTACTTC
CDR3 protein: CASSPGPGQGAYEQYF

J gene: TRBJ1-5
clone size: once
CDR3 length: 18
D gene: TRBD1
V gene: TRBV5-4
CDR3 DNA: TGTGCCAGCAGCTTGAGGCCAGGGGGAGGAGATAGCAATCAGCCCCAGCATTTT
CDR3 protein: CASSLRPGGGDSNQPQHF

J gene: TRBJ1-5
clone size: .
CDR3 length: 14
D gene: .
V gene: TRBV19
CDR3 DNA: TGTGCCAGTACATATGGAGGTAGCAATCAGCCCCAGCATTTT
CDR3 protein: CASTYGGSNQPQHF

J gene: TRBJ2-1
clone size: .
CDR3 length: 13
D gene: TRBD2
V gene: TRBV5-1
CDR3 DNA: TGCGCCAGCGCCTGGGCTAGCGGGAGGGCCCAGTTCTTC
CDR3 protein: CASAWASGRAQFF

J gene: TRBJ2-7
clone size: .
CDR3 length: 11
D gene: .
V gene: TRBV5-1
CDR3 DNA: TGCGCCAGCAGCTTCTTCGGCGAGCAGTACTTC
CDR3 protein: CASSFFGEQYF